This TCR beta chain was captured by sequencing in a study of T cell responses to AZD1222 COVID-19 vaccine. The V end was cut by 10 bases, the J end by 3 bases, with 18 bases between. The V gene's germline CDR1 is MNHEY and CDR2 SVGAGI. CDR3 size: 15 residues. TCRdb keeps only in-frame clones here, not all; method: immunoSEQ multiplex PCR. The table has tens of thousands of clones, roughly 90% seen once. This chain connects TRBV6-5 to TRBJ2-2; a weak D match, TRBD1 (6 bases). This receptor was taken from an adult who received the AZD1222 COVID-19 vaccine. The material sequenced was peripheral blood, taken 28 days after the second AZD1222 dose. The CDR3 here is CATLSRDTYTGELFF. DNA of the CDR3: TGTGCCACCCTCAGCCGGGACACCTACACCGGGGAGCTGTTTTTT.